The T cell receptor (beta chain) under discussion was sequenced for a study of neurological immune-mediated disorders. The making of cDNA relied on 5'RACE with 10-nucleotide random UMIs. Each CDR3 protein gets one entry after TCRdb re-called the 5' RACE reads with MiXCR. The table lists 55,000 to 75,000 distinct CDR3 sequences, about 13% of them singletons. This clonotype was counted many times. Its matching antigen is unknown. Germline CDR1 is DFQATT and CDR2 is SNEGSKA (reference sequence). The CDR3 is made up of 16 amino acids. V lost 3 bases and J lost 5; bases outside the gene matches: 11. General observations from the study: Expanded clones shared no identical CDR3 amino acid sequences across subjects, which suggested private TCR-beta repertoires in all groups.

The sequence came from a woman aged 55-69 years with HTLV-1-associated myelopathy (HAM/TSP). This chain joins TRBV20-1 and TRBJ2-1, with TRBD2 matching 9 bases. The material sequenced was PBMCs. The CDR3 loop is CSARDGGTSFHNEQFF. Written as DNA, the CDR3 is TGCAGTGCTAGGGACGGAGGGACTAGCTTCCACAATGAGCAGTTCTTC.